The 13 T cell receptor beta chains below come from one sample, sequenced in a study of graft-versus-host responses after intestinal transplantation. The assay was immunoSEQ multiplex PCR, and TCRdb's table has in-frame clones only and misses some. This table holds 9,400 or so clones, over 25% found once. Sequencing used alloreactive CD4+ T cells from a mixed lymphocyte reaction culture, obtained before intestinal transplant. Subset reported: CFSE-low proliferating T cells sorted from roughly six-day pre-transplant mixed lymphocyte reaction (GvH or HvG direction). Receptors were obtained from a human patient who received an intestinal transplant.

This chain joins TRBV2 and TRBJ2-1, with TRBD2 identical over 8 bases. The ends lost 7 bases at V and 0 bases at J; junction bases unmatched: 11. The CDR3 is 17 amino acids. The germline V gene encodes CDR1 SNHLY and CDR2 FYNNEI. The DNA for the CDR3 is TGTGCCAGCATGGGACTAGAGCTCGTTAACTCCTACAATGAGCAGTTCTTC. Amino acids: CASMGLELVNSYNEQFF.

This clone came up a few times. The chain links TRBV19 to TRBJ1-5; 7 nucleotides agree with TRBD1. The CDR3 is 14 amino acids. CDR1 is LNHDA, CDR2 SQIVND, per germline (reference sequence). V shed 2 bases and J 6 bases; nucleotides not matched to a gene: 4. The CDR3 region is CASSITRDSQPQHF. The CDR3 DNA follows: TGTGCCAGTAGTATAACCAGGGACAGTCAGCCCCAGCATTTT.

The chain has TRBV9 and TRBJ1-2; the match to TRBD1 covers 10 bases. Trimming removed 3 bases from V and 8 bases from J; junction bases left unmatched: 7. Germline CDR1 and CDR2: SGDLS and YYNGEE. This CDR3 has 14 residues. The CDR3 DNA reads TGTGCCAGCAGCGCTGGGGACAGGGGAGTCGGCTACACCTTC. It translates to CASSAGDRGVGYTF.

The V gene is TRBV6-5, the J gene TRBJ2-1; D is uncertain. The CDR3 is 15 amino acids. Trimming removed 5 bases at V and 3 bases at J, with 14 bases between. Germline CDR1 reads MNHEY; CDR2 reads SVGAGI. The DNA for the CDR3 is TGTGCCAGCAGTCGGGTAGTCCTGAACTACAATGAGCAGTTCTTC. It is translated as CASSRVVLNYNEQFF.

Regarding this clone: A clone one base away is much larger, so this may be a read error. This CDR3 is also generated by other DNA sequences in the sample. The chain employs TRBV6-6 and TRBJ1-5, with D perhaps TRBD1 (5 bases). The CDR3 extends over 15 amino acids. Germline loops: CDR1 MNHNY, CDR2 SVGAGI (reference sequence). V gave up 0 bases and J gave up 6 bases, with 12 bases separating them. The DNA of the CDR3 is TGTGCCAGCAGTTACTCGGGCAGGGAGGGTCAGCCCCAGCATTTT. This sequence encodes CASSYSGREGQPQHF.

This clone was detected only a few times. The chain has TRBV6-1 and TRBJ1-5; TRBD1 matches 9 bases. V trimming: 6 bases; J trimming: 0 bases; junction bases outside the gene matches: 3. The CDR3 has 15 amino acids. Germline values: CDR1 MNHNS, CDR2 SASEGT. In DNA, the CDR3 is TGTGCCAGCAGGACAGGGGGAGATAGCAATCAGCCCCAGCATTTT. This translates into CASRTGGDSNQPQHF.

The DNA of the CDR3 is TGTGCCAGCACCCTTGACAGATATAGCAATCAGCCCCAGCATTTT. Its translation: CASTLDRYSNQPQHF. The gene calls are TRBV6-6 and TRBJ1-5; tentative D call: TRBD1 (5 bases). Trimming cost V 7 bases and J 0 bases, with 13 bases left between them. Looked up from germline, CDR1 is MNHNY and CDR2 is SVGAGI (reference sequence). The CDR3 is 15 amino acids.

This clone was seen only a few times. The V gene is TRBV6-1, the J gene TRBJ1-6, with D uncertain. Germline CDR1 reads MNHNS; CDR2 reads SASEGT. This CDR3 has 15 residues. The V gene lost 4 bases and the J gene lost 5 bases, with 12 bases spanning the gap. The CDR3 protein is CASSARDIHNSPLHF. As DNA, the CDR3 is TGTGCCAGCAGTGCCAGAGACATTCATAATTCACCCCTCCACTTT.

V is TRBV6-1 and J is TRBJ2-1; D may be TRBD2 (5 bases). Germline assignment: CDR1 MNHNS and CDR2 SASEGT. Trimming took 2 bases from V and 6 from J, leaving 8 bases between them. This CDR3 is 13 amino acids long. The CDR3 sequence is CASSEKTSNEQFF. In DNA form, the CDR3 reads TGTGCCAGCAGTGAAAAAACTAGCAATGAGCAGTTCTTC.

The chain links TRBV5-1 to TRBJ2-6, with 7 bases that match TRBD2. J lost 4 bases, V lost 4 bases, and 23 bases had no gene match. This CDR3 is built from 21 residues. Germline values: CDR1 SGHRS, CDR2 YFSETQ. For the CDR3, the DNA is TGCGCCAGCAGCAGCTTGGGGGGAGGGTTTGCGGAATCTCTGGGGGCCAACGTCCTGACTTTC. Amino acid sequence: CASSSLGGGFAESLGANVLTF.

The genes are TRBV19 and TRBJ1-3; D uncertain. The CDR3 loop spans 15 amino acids. Germline V gene sequence: CDR1 LNHDA, CDR2 SQIVND (reference sequence). Trimming left V 6 bases short and J 0 bases short, with 12 bases between. CDR3 sequence: CASSPWAPSGNTIYF. CDR3 bases: TGTGCCAGTAGCCCTTGGGCACCCTCTGGAAACACCATATATTTT.

The chain uses TRBV9 and TRBJ1-2; D perhaps matches TRBD1 (6 bases). Germline loops: CDR1 SGDLS, CDR2 YYNGEE. The CDR3 is 18 residues long. With 3 bases removed from V and 3 bases from J, the gap between germline ends came to 24 bases. The CDR3 nucleotides are TGTGCCAGCAGCGAGGCCCAATCTCTGGGGGCCACGCACTATGGCTACACCTTC. This gives the protein CASSEAQSLGATHYGYTF.

The gene calls are TRBV15 and TRBJ1-2, with D possibly TRBD1 on 6 matching bases. This CDR3 is 14 amino acids long. CDR1 is LNHNV, CDR2 YYDKDF, per germline (reference sequence). Trimming took 4 bases from V and 4 from J, leaving 13 bases between them. The CDR3 loop is CATSIGGPAYGYTF. The CDR3 bases are TGTGCCACCAGCATCGGGGGGCCCGCCTATGGCTACACCTTC.